Sequencing of this T cell receptor beta chain was carried out in a study of T cell repertoires in cytomegalovirus infection. In the study overall: Well-studied HLA-B-restricted CMV epitopes were used in the study alongside recently identified HLA-C-restricted ones.

TCRdb re-derived calls from the reads in MiXCR, one entry per CDR3 protein. The top ten clones hold 55% to 60% of a sample with about 220,000 distinct CDR3 sequences, 30% to 45% of them seen once. Study results and caveats: People with CMV and the relevant HLA were identified by cumulative public TCR beta family frequency.

Notes on this clonotype: Its antigen is not known.

Trimming removed 0 bases from V and 4 bases from J, with 9 bases in between. CDR1 and CDR2 (germline): SEHNR, FQNEAQ (reference sequence). CDR3 length: 15 amino acids. The chain is built from TRBV7-9 and TRBJ2-2; tentative D call: TRBD2 (5 bases). This sequence originates from a human donor in good health (CMV status not recorded). Some clones in this sample may be carry-over from other donors' samples. This material consisted of CD8+ T cells from cultured PBMCs, taken from culture after CMV antigen stimulation. Here the CDR3 reads CASSLARASTGELFF. The CDR3 nucleotides are TGTGCCAGCAGCTTAGCGAGGGCTAGCACCGGGGAGCTGTTTTTT.